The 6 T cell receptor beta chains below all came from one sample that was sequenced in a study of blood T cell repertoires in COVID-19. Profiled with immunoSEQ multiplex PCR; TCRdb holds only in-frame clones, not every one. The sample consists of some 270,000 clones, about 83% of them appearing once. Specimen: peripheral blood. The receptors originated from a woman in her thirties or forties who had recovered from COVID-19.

The CDR3 DNA follows: TGTGCCAGCAGGACAACAGTGTACACCGGGGAGCTGTTTTTT. Protein sequence: CASRTTVYTGELFF. The V call is TRBV5-5, the J call TRBJ2-2; D ambiguous. The CDR3 consists of 14 residues. The V gene's germline CDR1 is SGHKS and CDR2 YYEKEE (reference sequence). V lost 5 bases and J lost 3, with 11 bases in between. The entire variable domain, with the rest obtained from reference TRBV5-5 and TRBJ2-2, is as follows: DAGVTQSPTHLIKTRGQQVTLRCSPISGHKSVSWYQQVLGQGPQFIFQYYEKEERGRGNFPDRFSARQFPNYSSELNVNALLLGDSALYLCASRTTVYTGELFFGEGSRLTVL.

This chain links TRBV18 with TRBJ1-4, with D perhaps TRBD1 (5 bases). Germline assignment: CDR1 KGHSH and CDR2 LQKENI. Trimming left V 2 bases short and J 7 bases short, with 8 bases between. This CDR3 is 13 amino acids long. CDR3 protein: CASSPAGGEKLFF. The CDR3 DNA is TGTGCCAGCTCACCAGCGGGGGGTGAAAAACTGTTTTTT.

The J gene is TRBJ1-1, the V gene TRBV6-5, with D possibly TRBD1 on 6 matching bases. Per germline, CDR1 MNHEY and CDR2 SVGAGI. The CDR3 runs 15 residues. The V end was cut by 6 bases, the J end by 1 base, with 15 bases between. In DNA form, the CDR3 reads TGTGCCAGCAGCAAAAAGGGGGTGGGGAACACTGAAGCTTTCTTT. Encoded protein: CASSKKGVGNTEAFF.

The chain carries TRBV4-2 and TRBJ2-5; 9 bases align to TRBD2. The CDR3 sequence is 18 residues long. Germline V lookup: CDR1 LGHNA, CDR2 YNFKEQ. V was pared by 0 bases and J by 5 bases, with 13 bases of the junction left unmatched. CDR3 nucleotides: TGTGCCAGCAGCCAAGAAGGACTAAAGCGGGGGGCTCCGGAGACCCAGTACTTC. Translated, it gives CASSQEGLKRGAPETQYF.

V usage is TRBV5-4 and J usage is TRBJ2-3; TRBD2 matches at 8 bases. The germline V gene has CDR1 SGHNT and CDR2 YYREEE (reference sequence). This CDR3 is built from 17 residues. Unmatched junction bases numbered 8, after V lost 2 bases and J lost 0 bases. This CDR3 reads CASSFKAGGLSTDTQYF. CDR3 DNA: TGTGCCAGCAGCTTTAAGGCGGGGGGACTTAGCACAGATACGCAGTATTTT.

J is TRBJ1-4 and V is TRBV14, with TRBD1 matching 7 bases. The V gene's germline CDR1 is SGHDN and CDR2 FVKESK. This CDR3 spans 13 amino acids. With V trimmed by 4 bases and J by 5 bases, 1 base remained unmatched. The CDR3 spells CASSLRGNEKLFF. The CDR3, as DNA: TGTGCCAGCAGCCTCAGGGGGAATGAAAAACTGTTTTTT.